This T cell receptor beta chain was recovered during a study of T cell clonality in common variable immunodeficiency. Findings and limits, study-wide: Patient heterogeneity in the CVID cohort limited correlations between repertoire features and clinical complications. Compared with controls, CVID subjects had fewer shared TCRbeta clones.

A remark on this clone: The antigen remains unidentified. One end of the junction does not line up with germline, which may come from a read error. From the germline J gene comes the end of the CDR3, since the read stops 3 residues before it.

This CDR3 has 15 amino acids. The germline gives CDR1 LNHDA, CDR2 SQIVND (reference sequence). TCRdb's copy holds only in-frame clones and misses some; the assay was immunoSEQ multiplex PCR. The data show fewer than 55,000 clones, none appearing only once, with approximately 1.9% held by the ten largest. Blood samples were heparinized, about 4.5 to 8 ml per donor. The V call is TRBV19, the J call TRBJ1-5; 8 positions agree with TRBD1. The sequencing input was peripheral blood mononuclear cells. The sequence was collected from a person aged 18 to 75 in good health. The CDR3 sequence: CVSTRTGWVNQPQHF. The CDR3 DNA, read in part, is TGTGTCAGTACCCGGACAGGGTGGGTGAATCAGCCC. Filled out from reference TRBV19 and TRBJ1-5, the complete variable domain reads DGGITQSPKYLFRKEGQNVTLSCEQNLNHDAMYWYRQDPGQGLRLIYYSQIVNDFQKGDIAEGYSVSREKKESFPLTVTSAQKNPTAFYLCVSTRTGWVNQPQHFGDGTRLSIL.